This TCR beta chain was recorded in a study of T cell responses to AZD1222 COVID-19 vaccine (dated by TCRdb to the early 2020s). About the study as a whole: AZD1222 recipients with second doses at about 4 weeks or about 12 weeks were pooled, because spike-specific TCR depth and breadth did not differ between schedules. Trial participants were enrolled by age into 18-55, 56-69 and 70-plus year subgroups, with 148, 28 and 57 TCR-sequenced participants respectively. A total of about 240 trial participants underwent TCR sequencing, of whom about 200 received two doses of AZD1222 and about 25 received two doses of the MenACWY control vaccine. The study at large found these results: No day 14 peak-response samples were available, so repertoires were characterized only after the peak T cell response. After two AZD1222 doses, spike-specific TCR breadth and depth were significantly higher than at day 0 and than in MenACWY recipients. Participants were mostly white British, with more females than males. The authors suggested clonal diversity may have been underestimated. CD4 TCRs associated with the vaccine covered the entire spike protein, and the dominant responses were in regions 160-218 and 743-854. The 56-69-year group was small, and its depth increase did not reach significance, likely because of low power. Reportedly, close to half of the unique spike-specific TCRs recognized epitopes lying outside the regions that are mutated in the B.1.351 and B.1.1.7 variants. Conclusions about previously exposed vaccinees are limited, since just six or seven AZD1222 recipients were seropositive for SARS-CoV-2 at baseline.

CDR1 and CDR2 are read off the germline V gene (reference sequence) as LGHDT and YNNKEL. The CDR3 goes from the cysteine to the phenylalanine over 16 residues. The kept DNA is CDR3 alone, 48 bases in frame from the first base. The junction shows trimming of 2 bases on V and 8 bases on J, and the gene matches do not reach 8 bases of it. A single count supports this clone. The antigen this receptor binds is unknown. The sample holds no much larger clone one base away, and base qualities are not on file. What this sample's time point label stands for: baseline before first vaccination. Samples from vaccinated people were obtained from the UK trials COV001 and COV002, which included a single-blind randomized controlled phase 2/3 trial of AZD1222 (ChAdOx1 nCoV-19) in healthy adults. For TCRbeta chain sequencing, PBMC samples from trial participants were taken at day 0 and at day 28 after the second dose.

The CDR3 regions of human TCRbeta chains were analyzed by immunosequencing. Concerning the study's data processing: Repertoire TCRs were matched against a reference library of SARS-CoV-2-specific TCRs generated with the MIRA antigen-specificity platform. Breadth meant the fraction of unique TCRs that were SARS-CoV-2-associated, whereas depth meant the fraction of total T cells that were SARS-CoV-2-associated. Using the MIRA data, each spike-specific TCR was assigned both to the spike region to which the TCR was reactive and to a CD4 or CD8 class. Log10-transformed breadth and depth values were compared by one-way ANOVA with Sidak's multiple comparisons tests. TCRdb's version of the immuneACCESS table is confined to in-frame rearrangements and falls short of the full clone set. An unresolved V gene accounts for under half of the shortfall where checked; the remainder is of unknown origin. V and J calls and clone size are given by that table; D and trimming were obtained from the DNA. A total of approximately 80,000 clones appear in this sample, 85% to 90% of them only once. The ten largest clonotypes hold 5.7% of the sample.

The rearrangement combines TRBV3-1 (or the pseudogene TRBV3-2) with TRBJ1-6; 8 bases in between match TRBD1. The source was peripheral blood, collected on day 0 of AZD1222 vaccination. This clonotype was obtained from an adult in good health. The CDR3 amino acid sequence is: CASSQMRGGQDSPLHF. The nucleotides read TGTGCCAGCAGCCAAATGCGAGGGGGACAGGATTCACCCCTCCACTTT.